These 13 T cell receptor beta chains share one sample of origin, sequenced in a study of cytomegalovirus exposure and HLA in healthy donors. The method was immunoSEQ multiplex PCR; TCRdb's version includes in-frame clones alone and lacks a portion of them. The sample lists more than 85,000 clones; more than 70% were seen once. The sequencing sample was made of PBMCs. The receptors stem from a young woman in good health and CMV-seronegative.

This chain joins TRBV2 and TRBJ2-3; weak D call: TRBD2 (5 bases). Germline lookup yields CDR1 SNHLY and CDR2 FYNNEI. CDR3 length: 15 residues. V lost 7 bases, J lost 0 bases, and 14 bases lay in between. The CDR3 coding sequence is TGTGCCAGCACTAGCTCCCTTTCTAGCACAGATACGCAGTATTTT. This gives the protein CASTSSLSSTDTQYF.

This clone was seen a single time. The V and J genes are TRBV28 and TRBJ1-5; 7 bases line up with TRBD1. Germline V lookup: CDR1 MDHEN, CDR2 SYDVKM. J was trimmed by 5 bases and V by 3 bases; bases with no gene match: 4. There are 14 residues in the CDR3. This CDR3 reads CASSFRQGHQPQHF. DNA of the CDR3: TGTGCCAGCAGTTTTCGACAGGGACATCAGCCCCAGCATTTT.

V is TRBV28 and J is TRBJ1-6; tentatively, D is TRBD1 (6 bases). There are 17 residues in the CDR3. In germline, CDR1 is MDHEN, CDR2 SYDVKM. Trimming stripped 4 bases from V and 7 bases from J, with 20 bases between. CDR3 bases: TGTGCCAGCAGTTCCCCCATACCGGGACACAGGAATTCACCCCTCCACTTT. Residues: CASSSPIPGHRNSPLHF.

The rearrangement links TRBV5-1 to TRBJ1-3; 7 bases map to TRBD1. Germline loops: CDR1 SGHRS, CDR2 YFSETQ. The junction had 2 bases not matched to a gene; V was cut back by 3 bases and J by 2 bases. This CDR3 contains 14 residues. The CDR3 nucleotides are TGCGCCAGCAGCTCCGGGACAGCTGGAAACACCATATATTTT. Protein: CASSSGTAGNTIYF.

This chain links TRBV30 with TRBJ1-4, with 9 bases fitting TRBD1. Germline trimming cut 3 bases from V and 5 bases from J; bases unmatched to any gene: 4. CDR1 GTSNPN and CDR2 SVGIG come from the germline V gene (reference sequence). The CDR3 extends over 14 amino acids. CDR3 DNA sequence: TGTGCCTGGAGCAACGGACAGGGGAATGAAAAACTGTTTTTT. Amino acid sequence: CAWSNGQGNEKLFF. The full variable domain, rest sourced from reference TRBV30 and TRBJ1-4, is SQTIHQWPATLVQPVGSPLSLECTVEGTSNPNLYWYRQAAGRGLQLLFYSVGIGQISSEVPQNLSASRPQDRQFILSSKKLLLSDSGFYLCAWSNGQGNEKLFFGSGTQLSVL.

The rearrangement joins TRBV25-1 to TRBJ2-1; TRBD2 matches at 9 bases. This CDR3 has 13 amino acids. With 10 bases clipped from V and 5 bases from J, the junction kept 6 bases outside the gene matches. From germline, CDR1 is MGHDK and CDR2 SYGVNS. The DNA for the CDR3 is TGTGCCATGATGACTAGCGGAAACAATGAGCAGTTCTTC. Amino acid sequence: CAMMTSGNNEQFF.

The CDR3 DNA reads as TGCGCCAGCAGCTCCTCTAGCACAGATACGCAGTATTTT. Protein product: CASSSSSTDTQYF. The rearrangement joins TRBV5-1 to TRBJ2-3; D is uncertain. Trimming stripped 3 bases from V and 0 bases from J, with 5 bases between. Germline lookup yields CDR1 SGHRS and CDR2 YFSETQ. CDR3 length: 13 residues.

V usage is TRBV11-2 and J usage is TRBJ1-6; a weak D match, TRBD1 (5 bases). Germline V gene data show CDR1 as SGHAT and CDR2 as FQNNGV. Trimming took 5 bases from V and 9 from J, leaving 11 bases between them. CDR3 length: 13 residues. As DNA, the CDR3 is TGTGCCAGCAGCCAGGGCAGGGCTTCACCCCTCCACTTT. As protein: CASSQGRASPLHF.

The rearrangement links TRBV9 to TRBJ2-6; 8 nucleotides agree with TRBD1. The CDR3 extends over 17 amino acids. Germline V gene lookup returns CDR1 SGDLS and CDR2 YYNGEE. The ends lost 0 bases at V and 4 bases at J; junction bases unmatched: 6. DNA for the CDR3: TGTGCCAGCAGCGTAGGGATGACAGGGGCAGGGGCCAACGTCCTGACTTTC. Protein: CASSVGMTGAGANVLTF.

The genes are TRBV5-4 and TRBJ2-3; TRBD1 matches 11 bases. The CDR3 totals 14 residues. Germline CDR1 SGHNT, CDR2 YYREEE (reference sequence). The V and J ends lost 9 bases and 6 bases, in that order; junction bases with no gene match: 9. The CDR3 here is CATRGDRGTDTQYF. For the CDR3, the DNA is TGTGCCACCAGGGGGGACAGGGGGACTGATACGCAGTATTTT.

The chain is built from TRBV6-1 and TRBJ1-2; no clear D. CDR1 is MNHNS and CDR2 is SASEGT in the germline V gene. The CDR3 covers 16 residues. The germline V and J ends were trimmed by 4 bases and 4 bases, with 19 bases remaining between them. The chain's CDR3 is CASSAQRGPLPYGYTF. Written as DNA, the CDR3 is TGTGCCAGCAGTGCCCAGCGAGGTCCCCTTCCCTATGGCTACACCTTC.

The genes are TRBV15 and TRBJ1-1; 8 nucleotides agree with TRBD1. The CDR3 extends over 15 amino acids. Germline assignment: CDR1 LNHNV and CDR2 YYDKDF (reference sequence). Trimming cost V 5 bases and J 4 bases; bases outside gene matches: 9. The CDR3 reads CATSASITGGTEAFF. The CDR3 DNA reads TGTGCCACCAGCGCCAGCATCACAGGGGGCACTGAAGCTTTCTTT. Complete variable domain (other parts from reference TRBV15 and TRBJ1-1): DAMVIQNPRYQVTQFGKPVTLSCSQTLNHNVMYWYQQKSSQAPKLLFHYYDKDFNNEADTPDNFQSRRPNTSFCFLDIRSPGLGDTAMYLCATSASITGGTEAFFGQGTRLTVV.

The chain is built from TRBV5-1 and TRBJ2-1, with TRBD1 matching over 10 bases. V lost 7 bases and J lost 10; bases outside the gene matches: 14. The CDR3 has 15 amino acids. Germline V gene sequence: CDR1 SGHRS, CDR2 YFSETQ. The CDR3 reads CASARGTGVYVEQFF. The CDR3 bases are TGCGCCAGCGCAAGGGGGACAGGGGTCTATGTGGAGCAGTTCTTC.